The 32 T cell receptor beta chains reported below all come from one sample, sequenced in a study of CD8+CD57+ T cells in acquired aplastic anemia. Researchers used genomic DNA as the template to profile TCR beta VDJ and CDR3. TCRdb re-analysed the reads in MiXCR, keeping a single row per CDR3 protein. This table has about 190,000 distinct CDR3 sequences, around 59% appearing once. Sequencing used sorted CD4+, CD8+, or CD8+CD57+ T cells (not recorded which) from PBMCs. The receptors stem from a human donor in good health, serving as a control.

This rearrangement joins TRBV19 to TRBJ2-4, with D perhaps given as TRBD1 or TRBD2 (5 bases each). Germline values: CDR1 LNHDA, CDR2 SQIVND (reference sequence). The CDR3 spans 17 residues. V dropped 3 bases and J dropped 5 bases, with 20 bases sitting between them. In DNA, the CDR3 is TGTGCCAGTAGTATTACTGGACCAGGGACCGGAGAAAACATTCAGTACTTC. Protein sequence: CASSITGPGTGENIQYF. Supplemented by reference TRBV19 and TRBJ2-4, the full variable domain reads DGGITQSPKYLFRKEGQNVTLSCEQNLNHDAMYWYRQDPGQGLRLIYYSQIVNDFQKGDIAEGYSVSREKKESFPLTVTSAQKNPTAFYLCASSITGPGTGENIQYFGAGTRLSVL.

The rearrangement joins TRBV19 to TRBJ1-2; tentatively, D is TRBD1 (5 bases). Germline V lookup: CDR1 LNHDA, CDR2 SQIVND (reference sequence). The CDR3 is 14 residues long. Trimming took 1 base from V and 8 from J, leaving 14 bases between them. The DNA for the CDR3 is TGTGCCAGTAGTATAGGCGCACAGGAGAGCGGCTACACCTTC. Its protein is CASSIGAQESGYTF.

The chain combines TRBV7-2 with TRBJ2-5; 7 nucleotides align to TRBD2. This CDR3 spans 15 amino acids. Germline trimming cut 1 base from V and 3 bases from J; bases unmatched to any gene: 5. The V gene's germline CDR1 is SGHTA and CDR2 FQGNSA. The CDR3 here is CASSLEGRGEETQYF. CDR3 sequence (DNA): TGTGCCAGCAGCTTAGAGGGGAGGGGTGAAGAGACCCAGTACTTC.

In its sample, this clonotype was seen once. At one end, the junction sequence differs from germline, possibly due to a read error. The CDR3 DNA follows: TGCGCCAGCAGCTTGGCGCTAACAGGGGTCAACGTCCTGACTTTC. Protein: CASSLALTGVNVLTF. This sequence joins TRBV5-1 and TRBJ2-6; TRBD1 aligns across 7 bases. The germline CDR1 and CDR2 sequences are SGHRS and YFSETQ. The CDR3 is made up of 15 amino acids.

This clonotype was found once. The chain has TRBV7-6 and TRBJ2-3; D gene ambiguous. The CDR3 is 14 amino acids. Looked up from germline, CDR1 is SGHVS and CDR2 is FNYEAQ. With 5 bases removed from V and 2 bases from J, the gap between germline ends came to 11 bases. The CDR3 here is CASSAWGTTDTQYF. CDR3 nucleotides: TGTGCCAGCAGCGCTTGGGGAACCACAGATACGCAGTATTTT.

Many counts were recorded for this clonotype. CDR3 DNA: TGCGCCAGCAGCTTGGGCGACCCTAACTATGGCTACACCTTC. Encoded protein: CASSLGDPNYGYTF. This chain connects TRBV5-1 to TRBJ1-2; D gene ambiguous. The CDR3 has 14 amino acids. CDR1 and CDR2 (germline): SGHRS, YFSETQ. V lost 0 bases and J lost 0, with 6 bases in between.

Here the CDR3 DNA reads TGTGCCAGCAGATATAGCGGGGGGGCCTCCTACAATGAGCAGTTCTTC. Translated: CASRYSGGASYNEQFF. The genes are TRBV27 and TRBJ2-1; 11 nucleotides align to TRBD2. V shed 6 bases and J 0 bases; nucleotides not matched to a gene: 4. Per the germline V gene, CDR1 is MNHEY and CDR2 is SMNVEV (reference sequence). The CDR3 totals 16 residues.

In DNA form, the CDR3 reads TGTGCCATCAGGGACGGTGGCTACACCTTC. Protein sequence: CAIRDGGYTF. The rearrangement links TRBV10-3 to TRBJ1-2, with D unresolved. This CDR3 is built from 10 residues. CDR1 and CDR2 from the germline V gene are ENHRY and SYGVKD. V was clipped by 6 bases and J by 7 bases, with 6 bases between them.

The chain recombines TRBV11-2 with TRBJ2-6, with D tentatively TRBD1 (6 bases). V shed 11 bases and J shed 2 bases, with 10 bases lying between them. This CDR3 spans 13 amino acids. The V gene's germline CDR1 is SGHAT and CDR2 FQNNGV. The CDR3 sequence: CAVTGTGANVLTF. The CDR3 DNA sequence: TGTGCCGTAACAGGGACTGGGGCCAACGTCCTGACTTTC.

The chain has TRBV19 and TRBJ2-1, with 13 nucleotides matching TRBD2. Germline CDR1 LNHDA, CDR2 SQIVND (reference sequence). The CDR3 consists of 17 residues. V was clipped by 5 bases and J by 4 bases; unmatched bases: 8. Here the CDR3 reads CASSYSGLAGEYNEQFF. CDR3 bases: TGTGCCAGTAGTTACTCCGGACTAGCGGGGGAGTACAATGAGCAGTTCTTC.

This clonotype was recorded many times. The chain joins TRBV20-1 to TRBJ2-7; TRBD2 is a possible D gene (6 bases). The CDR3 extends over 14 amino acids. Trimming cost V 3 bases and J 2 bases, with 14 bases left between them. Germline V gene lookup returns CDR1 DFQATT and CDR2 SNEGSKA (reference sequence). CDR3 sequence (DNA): TGCAGTGCTAGGTCCGCGGGACGGACCTACGAGCAGTACTTC. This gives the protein CSARSAGRTYEQYF.

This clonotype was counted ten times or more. CDR3 protein: CASSQEPDRAYEQYF. CDR3 sequence (DNA): TGTGCCAGCAGCCAAGAGCCAGACAGGGCCTACGAGCAGTACTTC. V usage is TRBV4-2 and J usage is TRBJ2-7; TRBD1 aligns across 7 bases. The CDR3 has 15 residues. The germline CDR1 and CDR2 sequences are LGHNA and YNFKEQ. After removal of 0 bases from V and 2 bases from J, the junction contained 4 bases not matched to a gene.

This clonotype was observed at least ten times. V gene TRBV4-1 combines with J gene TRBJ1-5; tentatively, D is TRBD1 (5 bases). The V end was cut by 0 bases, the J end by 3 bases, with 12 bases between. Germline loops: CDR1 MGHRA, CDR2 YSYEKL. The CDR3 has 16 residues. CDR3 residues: CASSQDGTGPNQPQHF. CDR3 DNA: TGCGCCAGCAGCCAAGATGGCACAGGCCCCAATCAGCCCCAGCATTTT.

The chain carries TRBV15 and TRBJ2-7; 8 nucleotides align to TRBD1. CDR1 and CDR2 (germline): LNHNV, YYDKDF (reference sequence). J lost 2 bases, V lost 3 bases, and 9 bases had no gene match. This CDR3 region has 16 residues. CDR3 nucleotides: TGTGCCACCAGCAGCGTAGCCGTGGGACAGGCCTACGAGCAGTACTTC. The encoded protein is CATSSVAVGQAYEQYF.

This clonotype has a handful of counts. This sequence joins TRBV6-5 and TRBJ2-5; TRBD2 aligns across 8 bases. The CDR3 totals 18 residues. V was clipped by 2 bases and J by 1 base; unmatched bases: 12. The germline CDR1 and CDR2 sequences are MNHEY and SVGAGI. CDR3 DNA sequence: TGTGCCAGCAGTTACGAACTTAGACCGGGACTAGTCCAAGAGACCCAGTACTTC. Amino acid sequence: CASSYELRPGLVQETQYF.

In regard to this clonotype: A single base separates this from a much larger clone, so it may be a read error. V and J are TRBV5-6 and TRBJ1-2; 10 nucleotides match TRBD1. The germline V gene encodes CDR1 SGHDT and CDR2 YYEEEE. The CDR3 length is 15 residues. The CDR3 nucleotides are TGTGCCAGCAGCCCGGACAGGGGGAAAACATATGACTACACCTTC. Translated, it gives CASSPDRGKTYDYTF.

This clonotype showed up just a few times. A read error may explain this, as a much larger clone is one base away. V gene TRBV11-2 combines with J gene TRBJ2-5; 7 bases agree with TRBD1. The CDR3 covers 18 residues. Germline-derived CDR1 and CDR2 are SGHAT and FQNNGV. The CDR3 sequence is CASSAPPGTDRYQETQCF. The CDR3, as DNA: TGTGCCAGCAGTGCCCCTCCCGGGACAGATCGGTACCAAGAGACCCAGTGCTTC.

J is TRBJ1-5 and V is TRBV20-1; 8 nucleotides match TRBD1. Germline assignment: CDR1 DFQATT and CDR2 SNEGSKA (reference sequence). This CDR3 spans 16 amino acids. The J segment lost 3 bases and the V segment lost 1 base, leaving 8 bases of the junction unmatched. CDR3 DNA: TGCAGTGCTAGAGGACTTAGGACAGGGCCCAATCAGCCCCAGCATTTT. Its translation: CSARGLRTGPNQPQHF.

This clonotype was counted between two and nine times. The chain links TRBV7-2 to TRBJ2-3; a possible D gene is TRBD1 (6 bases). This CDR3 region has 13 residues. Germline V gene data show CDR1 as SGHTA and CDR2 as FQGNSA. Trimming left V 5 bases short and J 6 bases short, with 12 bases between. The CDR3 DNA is TGTGCCAGCAGCGGGGGCCCTCGGGATACGCAGTATTTT. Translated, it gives CASSGGPRDTQYF. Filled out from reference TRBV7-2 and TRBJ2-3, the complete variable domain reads GAGVSQSPSNKVTEKGKDVELRCDPISGHTALYWYRQSLGQGLEFLIYFQGNSAPDKSGLPSDRFSAERTGGSVSTLTIQRTQQEDSAVYLCASSGGPRDTQYFGPGTRLTVL.

This CDR3 reads CASSLALGQGETQYF. CDR3 DNA: TGCGCCAGCAGCTTGGCTCTGGGGCAGGGAGAGACCCAGTACTTC. This sequence joins TRBV5-1 and TRBJ2-5; D possibly corresponds to TRBD1 (5 bases). Per germline, CDR1 SGHRS and CDR2 YFSETQ. The CDR3 consists of 15 residues. Deletions cut 0 bases from V and 4 bases from J, with 13 bases between.

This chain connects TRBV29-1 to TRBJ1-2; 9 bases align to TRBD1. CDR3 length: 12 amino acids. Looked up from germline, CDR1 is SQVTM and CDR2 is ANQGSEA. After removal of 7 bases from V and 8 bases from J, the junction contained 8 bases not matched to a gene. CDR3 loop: CSDYGQGRGYTF. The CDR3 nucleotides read TGCAGCGATTACGGACAGGGGCGAGGCTACACCTTC.

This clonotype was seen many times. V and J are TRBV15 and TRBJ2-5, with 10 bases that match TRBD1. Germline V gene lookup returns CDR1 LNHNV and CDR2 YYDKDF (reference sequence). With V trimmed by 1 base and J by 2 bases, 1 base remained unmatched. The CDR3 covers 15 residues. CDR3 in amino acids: CATSRGGQGQETQYF. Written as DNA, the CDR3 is TGTGCCACCAGCAGAGGGGGACAGGGGCAAGAGACCCAGTACTTC.

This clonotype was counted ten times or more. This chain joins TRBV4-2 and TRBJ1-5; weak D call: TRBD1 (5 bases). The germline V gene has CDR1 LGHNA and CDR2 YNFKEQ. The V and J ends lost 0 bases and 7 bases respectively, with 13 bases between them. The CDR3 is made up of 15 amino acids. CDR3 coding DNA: TGTGCCAGCAGCCAAGATGCGGCAGGGAAACAGCCCCAGCATTTT. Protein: CASSQDAAGKQPQHF.

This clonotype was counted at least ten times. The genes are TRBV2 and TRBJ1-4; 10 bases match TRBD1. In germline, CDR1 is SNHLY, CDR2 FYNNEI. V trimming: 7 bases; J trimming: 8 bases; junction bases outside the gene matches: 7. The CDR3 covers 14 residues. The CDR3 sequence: CASKRQGAGEKLFF. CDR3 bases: TGTGCCAGCAAACGACAGGGGGCCGGGGAAAAACTGTTTTTT. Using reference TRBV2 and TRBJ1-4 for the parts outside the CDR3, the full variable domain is EPEVTQTPSHQVTQMGQEVILRCVPISNHLYFYWYRQILGQKVEFLVSFYNNEISEKSEIFDDQFSVERPDGSNFTLKIRSTKLEDSAMYFCASKRQGAGEKLFFGSGTQLSVL.

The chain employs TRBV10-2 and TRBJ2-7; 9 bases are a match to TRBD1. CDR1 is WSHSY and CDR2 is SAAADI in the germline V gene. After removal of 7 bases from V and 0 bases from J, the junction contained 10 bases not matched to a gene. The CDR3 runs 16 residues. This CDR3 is CASNAGTGSPSYEQYF. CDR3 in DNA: TGCGCCAGCAACGCCGGGACAGGGTCCCCCTCCTACGAGCAGTACTTC.

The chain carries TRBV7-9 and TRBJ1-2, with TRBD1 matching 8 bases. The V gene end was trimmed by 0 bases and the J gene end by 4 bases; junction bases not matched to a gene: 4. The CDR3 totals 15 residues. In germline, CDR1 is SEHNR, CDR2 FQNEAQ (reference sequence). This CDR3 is CASSLAGGTGYGYTF. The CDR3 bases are TGTGCCAGCAGCTTAGCGGGCGGGACAGGCTATGGCTACACCTTC. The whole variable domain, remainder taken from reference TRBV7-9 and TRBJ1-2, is DTGVSQNPRHKITKRGQNVTFRCDPISEHNRLYWYRQTLGQGPEFLTYFQNEAQLEKSRLLSDRFSAERPKGSFSTLEIQRTEQGDSAMYLCASSLAGGTGYGYTFGSGTRLTVV.

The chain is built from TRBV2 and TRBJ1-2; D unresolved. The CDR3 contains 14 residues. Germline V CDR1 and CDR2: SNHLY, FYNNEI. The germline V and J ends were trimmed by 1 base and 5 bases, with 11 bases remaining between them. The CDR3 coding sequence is TGTGCCAGCAGTGAAGGTATCCGGGAGTATGGCTACACCTTC. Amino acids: CASSEGIREYGYTF.

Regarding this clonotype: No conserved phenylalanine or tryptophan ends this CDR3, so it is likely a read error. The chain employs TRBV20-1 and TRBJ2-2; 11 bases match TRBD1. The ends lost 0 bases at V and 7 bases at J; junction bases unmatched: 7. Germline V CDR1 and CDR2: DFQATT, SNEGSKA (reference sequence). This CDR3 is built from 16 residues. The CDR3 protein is CSARDAGTGGIGELFS. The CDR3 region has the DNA TGCAGTGCTAGAGACGCCGGGACAGGGGGAATCGGGGAGCTGTTTTCT.

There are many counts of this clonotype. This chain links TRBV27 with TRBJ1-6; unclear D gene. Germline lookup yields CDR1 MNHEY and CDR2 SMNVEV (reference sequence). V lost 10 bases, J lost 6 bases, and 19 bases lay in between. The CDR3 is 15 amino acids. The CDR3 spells CANTGRGNINSPLHF. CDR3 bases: TGTGCCAACACTGGTCGAGGGAACATTAATTCACCCCTCCACTTT.

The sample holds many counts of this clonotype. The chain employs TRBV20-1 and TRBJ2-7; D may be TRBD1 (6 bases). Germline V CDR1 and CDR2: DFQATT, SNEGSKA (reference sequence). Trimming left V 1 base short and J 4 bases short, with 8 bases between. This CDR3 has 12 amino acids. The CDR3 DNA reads TGCAGTGCTAGAGGGCAGGGGTACGAGCAGTACTTC. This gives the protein CSARGQGYEQYF.

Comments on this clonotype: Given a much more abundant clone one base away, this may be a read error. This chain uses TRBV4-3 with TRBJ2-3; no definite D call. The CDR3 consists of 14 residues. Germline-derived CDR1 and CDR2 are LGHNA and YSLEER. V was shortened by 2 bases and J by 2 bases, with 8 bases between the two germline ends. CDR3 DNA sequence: TGCGCCAGCAGCCAAAGACTTAACACAGATACGCAGTATTTT. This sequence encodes CASSQRLNTDTQYF.

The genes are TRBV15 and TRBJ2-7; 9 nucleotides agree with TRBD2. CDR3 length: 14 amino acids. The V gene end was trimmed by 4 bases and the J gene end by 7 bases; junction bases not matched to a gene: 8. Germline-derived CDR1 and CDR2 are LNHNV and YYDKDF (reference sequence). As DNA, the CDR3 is TGTGCCACCAGCAATGCGGGGGGGCCGGGGGAGCAGTACTTC. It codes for CATSNAGGPGEQYF.